This TCR beta chain was found in a study of siplizumab effects on memory and regulatory T cells. The study's findings and limits: Just a small share of alloreactive clones was traced back to unstimulated subsets.

This CDR3 spans 15 amino acids. Germline CDR1 and CDR2: SGHTA and FQGNSA. The V end was cut by 2 bases, the J end by 0 bases, with 8 bases between. Sequencing used immunoSEQ multiplex PCR; TCRdb keeps in-frame clones, though not all of them. The table lists approximately 94,000 clones, 96% of them singletons. Remarks on this clone: Its antigen is not identified.

V usage is TRBV7-2 and J usage is TRBJ1-5; unclear D gene. The sequence came from a human donor in good health. The sample was naive CD4+ T cells sorted from blood. The CDR3 spells CASSLYPDSNQPQHF. The CDR3 nucleotides are TGTGCCAGCAGCTTATATCCGGATAGCAATCAGCCCCAGCATTTT.